This record concerns one TCR beta chain sequence. Its matching antigen is unknown. This record belongs to a study of T cells in Graves' hyperthyroidism and ophthalmopathy. Trimming left V 8 bases short and J 0 bases short, with 13 bases between. The germline gives CDR1 GTSNPN, CDR2 SVGIG (reference sequence). This CDR3 contains 14 residues. Whole-study findings and limits: In the blood, most expanded thyroid clonotypes above 0.001 appeared as well.

RNA transcripts gave rise to amplified TCR beta CDR3 regions. An initial round of RT-PCR targeting the TCR CDR3 relied on the HTBI primer set. TCRdb passed the multiplex PCR reads through MiXCR, listing each CDR3 protein once. The table has 92,000 or so distinct CDR3 sequences, approximately 56% seen once. Patients aged 18 to 65 with hyperthyroidism were newly diagnosed, with duration under 2 months. Thyroid ultrasound and orbital computed tomography, with clinical symptoms and serum thyroxine and TRAb, informed diagnoses. The clonotype comes from a woman aged 40 to 50 with Graves' hyperthyroidism. Sequencing was performed on blood. The chain is built from TRBV30 and TRBJ1-4, with D uncertain. The CDR3 sequence is CAGTFLATNEKLFF. The DNA for the CDR3 is TGTGCCGGAACTTTCTTAGCAACTAATGAAAAACTGTTTTTT.